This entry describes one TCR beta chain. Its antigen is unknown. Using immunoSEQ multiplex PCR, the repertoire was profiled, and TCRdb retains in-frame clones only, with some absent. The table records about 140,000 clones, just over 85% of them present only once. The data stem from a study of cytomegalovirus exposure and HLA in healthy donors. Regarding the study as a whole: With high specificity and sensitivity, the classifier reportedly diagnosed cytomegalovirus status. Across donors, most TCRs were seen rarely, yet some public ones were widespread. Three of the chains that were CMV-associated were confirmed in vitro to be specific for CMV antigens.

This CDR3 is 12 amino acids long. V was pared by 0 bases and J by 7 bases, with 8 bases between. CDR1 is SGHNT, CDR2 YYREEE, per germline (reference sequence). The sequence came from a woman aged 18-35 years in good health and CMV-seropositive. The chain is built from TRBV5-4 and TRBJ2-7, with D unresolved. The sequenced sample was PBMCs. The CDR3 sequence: CASSLDAREQYF. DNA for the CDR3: TGTGCCAGCAGCTTGGATGCCCGGGAGCAGTACTTC.